Listed below are T cell receptor beta chains from one sample, sequenced in a study of prognosis after radiotherapy for stage I lung cancer. TCRdb reprocessed the multiplex PCR reads with MiXCR, giving one entry per CDR3 protein. The sample carries around 15,000 distinct CDR3 sequences, roughly 49% recorded once. The source was PBMCs, collected before or after stereotactic body radiation therapy (not recorded which). The receptor source for this set is a donor over 45 with non-small cell lung cancer. Each CDR3 is given with its conserved first and last residue. Fields, in order: J gene, V gene, D gene, clone size, CDR3 DNA, CDR3 protein. The D gene is left open where the match is weak. The size of a clone is reported for some rows only, either as once, few or many, or as a class for expanded clones.

TRBJ2-7 | TRBV6-1 | TRBD1 | NA | TGTGCCAGCACCACCGGACAGGGCTACGAGCAGTACTTC | CASTTGQGYEQYF
TRBJ2-2 | TRBV4-1 | NA | many | TGCGCCAGCAGCCAAGTCTGGGTTTTAGTACCGAACACCGGGGAGCTGTTTTTT | CASSQVWVLVPNTGELFF
TRBJ2-7 | TRBV6-1 | NA | NA | TGTGCCAGCTACCTCTTGGGCGAGCAGTACTTC | CASYLLGEQYF
TRBJ1-1 | TRBV10-3 | NA | NA | TGTGCCATCAGTACAGGGAGTAACACTGAAGCTTTCTTT | CAISTGSNTEAFF
TRBJ2-1 | TRBV29-1 | NA | many | TGCAGCGCCCCGTTTCCCGGCGTTGAGCAGTTCTTC | CSAPFPGVEQFF
TRBJ2-2 | TRBV2 | NA | once | TGTGCCGGCACCTCTAGCTGGAACACCGGGGAGCTGTTTTTT | CAGTSSWNTGELFF
TRBJ1-6 | TRBV7-8 | TRBD1 | medium-sized | TGTGCCAGCAGCTCCTACCCTAGGACAGGGAGGAATTCACCCCTCCACTTT | CASSSYPRTGRNSPLHF
TRBJ1-1 | TRBV6-2/TRBV6-3 | NA | once | TGTGCCAGCAGTTGGGCCCAGGCAAAGAACACTGAAGCTTTCTTT | CASSWAQAKNTEAFF
TRBJ1-6 | TRBV5-1 | TRBD1 | medium-sized | TGCGCCAGCAGCGGGACAGATTCACCCCTCCACTTT | CASSGTDSPLHF
TRBJ1-4 | TRBV6-2/TRBV6-3 | NA | many | TGTGCCAGCAGTTACTCGAAGGGGGGAAAACTGTTTTTT | CASSYSKGGKLFF
TRBJ2-5 | TRBV11-2 | TRBD1 | many | TGTGCCAGCAGCCAGAGGGACAGGGGACAAGAGACCCAGTACTTC | CASSQRDRGQETQYF
TRBJ1-6 | TRBV4-1 | NA | few | TGCGCCAGCAGCCAAGACTTGGGTCTGGGTTCACCCCTCCACTTT | CASSQDLGLGSPLHF
TRBJ2-5 | TRBV4-1 | TRBD2 | NA | TGCGCCAGCAGCCAAGATTGGCGGGAGGGAGGAGAGACCCAGTACTTC | CASSQDWREGGETQYF
TRBJ1-5 | TRBV27 | TRBD1 | many | TGTGCCAGCAGTCCGGGGACAGCCGGTTTGCAGCCCCAGCATTTT | CASSPGTAGLQPQHF
TRBJ2-1 | TRBV11-3 | NA | NA | TGTGCCAGCAGCTTAGATCCGGACAACTCCTACAATGAGCAGTTCTTC | CASSLDPDNSYNEQFF
TRBJ2-7 | TRBV5-8 | NA | many | TGTGCCAGCAGCTTGGCTGGGCAGGGCTACGAGCAGTACTTC | CASSLAGQGYEQYF
TRBJ2-5 | TRBV2 | NA | NA | TGTGCCAGCAGTGAGTGGGGCCAAGAGACCCGGTACTTC | CASSEWGQETRYF
TRBJ1-2 | TRBV27 | NA | NA | TGTGACAGCAGTCCCAGGGGTAACTATGGCAACACCTTC | CDSSPRGNYGNTF
TRBJ2-7 | TRBV7-9 | NA | medium-sized | TGTGCCAGCAGCGCCTGGGGTACAGACTCCTACGAGCAGTACTTC | CASSAWGTDSYEQYF
TRBJ2-3 | TRBV5-4 | NA | NA | TGTGCCAGCAGTCCAGATCTAGGACTTAGCACAGATACGCAGTATTTT | CASSPDLGLSTDTQYF
TRBJ2-5 | TRBV29-1 | TRBD2 | NA | TGCAGCGTTGAGGTGACTAGCGGGAGAGAGACCCAGTACTTC | CSVEVTSGRETQYF
TRBJ2-7 | TRBV28 | NA | NA | TGTGCCAGCAGTAGACCTTGGACAGCCAACCTTCAGAGATACGAGCAGTACTTC | CASSRPWTANLQRYEQYF
TRBJ2-7 | TRBV11-2 | TRBD2 | NA | TGTGCCAGCAGCGCACCAGCGGGGGGGCTCTACGAGCGGTACTTC | CASSAPAGGLYERYF
TRBJ2-1 | TRBV27 | NA | NA | TGTGCCAGCAGTTTTCGGACACCCAATGAGCAGTTCTTC | CASSFRTPNEQFF
TRBJ2-7 | TRBV7-9 | TRBD2 | NA | TGTGCCAGCAGCTTCGGGGGGTCGAGGCCGTACGAGCAGTACTTC | CASSFGGSRPYEQYF
TRBJ2-6 | TRBV2 | NA | NA | TGTGCCAGCAGATTATGGGTGGCCAACGTCCTGACTTTC | CASRLWVANVLTF
TRBJ2-7 | TRBV5-1 | TRBD1 | many | TGCGCCAGCAGGACAGGGGAGACCTTCGTCGAGCAGTACTTC | CASRTGETFVEQYF
TRBJ1-6 | TRBV10-3 | NA | NA | TGTGCCATCAGTGAGTACGGGGGCGACTCCTATAATTCACCCCTCCACTTT | CAISEYGGDSYNSPLHF
TRBJ2-1 | TRBV7-8 | NA | NA | TGTGCCAGCAGCCTGCCCTACAATGAGCAGTTCTTC | CASSLPYNEQFF
TRBJ1-4 | TRBV6-1 | NA | many | TGTGCCAGCAACCGACCTGGGGCTAATGAAAAACTGTTTTTT | CASNRPGANEKLFF
TRBJ2-3 | TRBV2 | TRBD1 | NA | TGTGCCAGCAGTGCTAGACAGGGGGTCACAGATACACAGTATTTT | CASSARQGVTDTQYF
TRBJ2-6 | TRBV19 | NA | many | TGTGCCAGTAGAGTTAATTCTTGGGCCAACGTCCTGACTTTC | CASRVNSWANVLTF
TRBJ2-7 | TRBV7-3 | NA | many | TGTGCCAGCATCCAACAGATAGGACGGAATACCTACGAGCAGTACTTC | CASIQQIGRNTYEQYF
TRBJ1-3 | TRBV6-5 | NA | NA | TGTGCCAGCAGTTACTCCGGAGAATGGGTAAATACCATATATTTT | CASSYSGEWVNTIYF
TRBJ1-3 | TRBV5-1 | NA | many | TGCGCCAGCAGCCCTGACTCTGGAAACACCATATATTTT | CASSPDSGNTIYF
TRBJ2-1 | TRBV12-3/TRBV12-4 | TRBD2 | many | TGTGCCAGCAGTCCGGGACTAGACTATTTAGACAATGAGCAGTTCTTC | CASSPGLDYLDNEQFF
TRBJ1-2 | TRBV12-3/TRBV12-4 | NA | medium-sized | TGTGCCAGCAGTTTAGGGGGAAGGGGTACAGGCTATGGCTACACCTTC | CASSLGGRGTGYGYTF
TRBJ1-5 | TRBV30 | NA | many | TGTGCCTGGAGCCCAAAGGGCGGGGAACAGCATTTT | CAWSPKGGEQHF
TRBJ2-3 | TRBV28 | NA | NA | TGTGCCAGCAGTTTGTTTGCGGTTAAAGATACGCAGTATTTT | CASSLFAVKDTQYF
TRBJ2-5 | TRBV13 | NA | NA | TGTGCCAGCAGCCCGGACAGGTGGGGGGAAGAGACCCAGTACTTC | CASSPDRWGEETQYF
TRBJ2-2 | TRBV5-1 | TRBD1 | medium-sized | TGCGCCAGCAGCTTGGGGACAGGGGGTCCCGGGGAGCTGTTTTTT | CASSLGTGGPGELFF
TRBJ1-4 | TRBV5-1 | NA | many | TGCGCCAGCAGCTTGGACAGCACTAATGAAAAACTGTTTTTT | CASSLDSTNEKLFF
TRBJ1-3 | TRBV4-3 | TRBD1 | NA | TGCGCCAGCAGCCAAGATACAGGGGTTGGTGGAAACACCATATATTTT | CASSQDTGVGGNTIYF
TRBJ2-7 | TRBV6-1 | NA | NA | TGTGCCAGCATTACATTGAGCGGAACCTACGAGCAGTACTTC | CASITLSGTYEQYF
TRBJ1-3 | TRBV12-3/TRBV12-4 | NA | medium-sized | TGTGCCAGCACCTTATTGGGCGGCTCTGGAAACACCATATATTTT | CASTLLGGSGNTIYF
TRBJ2-5 | TRBV18 | TRBD1 | NA | TGTGCCAGCTCACCAAGGGACAGGGGCGAGACCCAGTACTTC | CASSPRDRGETQYF